What follows are 10 T cell receptor beta chains derived from one specimen sequenced in a study of T cell changes during pregnancy in multiple sclerosis. TCRdb keeps only in-frame clones here, not all; method: immunoSEQ multiplex PCR. The repertoire holds tens of thousands of clones, with around 90% as singletons. The sequencing used CD4+ T cells from peripheral blood mononuclear cells, collected in the third trimester of pregnancy. These receptors were collected from a female donor with multiple sclerosis, enrolled in a pregnancy study.

This clone has only one observation. The chain is built from TRBV6-1 and TRBJ2-6; possibly TRBD1 for D (5 bases). Germline V CDR1 and CDR2: MNHNS, SASEGT. CDR3 size: 13 residues. V lost 10 bases to trimming and J lost 0 bases, with 7 bases between them. The CDR3 nucleotides read TGTGCCACCGACAGCTCTGGGGCCAACGTCCTGACTTTC. Residues: CATDSSGANVLTF.

The chain's CDR3 is CASSGDRAYEQYF. The CDR3 DNA is TGTGCCAGCAGTGGGGACAGGGCCTACGAGCAGTACTTC. The chain links TRBV2 to TRBJ2-7; 9 bases fit TRBD1. CDR1 is SNHLY and CDR2 is FYNNEI in the germline V gene. Losses at the gene ends were 4 bases for V and 2 bases for J; bases not matched to a gene: 0. There are 13 residues in the CDR3.

The rearrangement joins TRBV15 to TRBJ2-5; TRBD2 is a possible D gene (6 bases). This CDR3 has 17 residues. CDR1 LNHNV and CDR2 YYDKDF come from the germline V gene (reference sequence). Trimming shortened V by 5 bases and J by 5 bases, and 24 bases separated the two germline ends. The chain's CDR3 is CATSRQPPGTRGETQYF. The CDR3 coding sequence is TGTGCCACCAGCCGTCAACCCCCGGGAACCCGGGGGGAGACCCAGTACTTC.

The chain is built from TRBV6-1 and TRBJ2-5; D is unresolved. The V end lost 0 bases, the J end lost 6 bases, and 5 bases lay between the germline ends. Looked up from germline, CDR1 is MNHNS and CDR2 is SASEGT. This CDR3 is built from 12 residues. In nucleotides, the CDR3 is TGTGCCAGCAGTGAAGCAGAGAAGACCCAGTACTTC. Encoded protein: CASSEAEKTQYF.

The chain combines TRBV7-9 with TRBJ2-1; 7 bases align to TRBD2. V lost 4 bases, J lost 3 bases, and 12 bases stayed unmatched. This CDR3 region has 17 residues. Germline loops: CDR1 SEHNR, CDR2 FQNEAQ (reference sequence). The CDR3 coding sequence is TGTGCCAGCAGCTCACCCGGGGGGAATATCCTCTACAATGAGCAGTTCTTC. Amino acid sequence: CASSSPGGNILYNEQFF. Complete variable domain (other parts from reference TRBV7-9 and TRBJ2-1): DTGVSQNPRHKITKRGQNVTFRCDPISEHNRLYWYRQTLGQGPEFLTYFQNEAQLEKSRLLSDRFSAERPKGSFSTLEIQRTEQGDSAMYLCASSSPGGNILYNEQFFGPGTRLTVL.

The chain carries TRBV4-2 and TRBJ2-7; 11 nucleotides match TRBD1. This CDR3 has 15 amino acids. Trimming removed 0 bases from V and 4 bases from J; junction bases left unmatched: 2. Germline CDR1 and CDR2: LGHNA and YNFKEQ. The CDR3 region is CASSQDGDRGYEQYF. CDR3 coding DNA: TGTGCCAGCAGCCAAGATGGGGACAGGGGGTACGAGCAGTACTTC.

This chain connects TRBV13 to TRBJ2-7, with D possibly being TRBD1 (6 bases). CDR3 length: 13 amino acids. Deletions cut 1 base from V and 5 bases from J, with 9 bases between. CDR1 PRHDT and CDR2 FYEKMQ come from the germline V gene (reference sequence). CDR3: CASSLVGGHEQYF. In DNA, the CDR3 is TGTGCCAGCAGCTTAGTTGGGGGCCACGAGCAGTACTTC.

A single count supports this clone. The chain recombines TRBV29-1 with TRBJ2-7, with a weak D call TRBD2 (8 bases). The germline V and J ends were trimmed by 1 base and 0 bases, with 16 bases remaining between them. This CDR3 is 16 amino acids long. Looked up from germline, CDR1 is SQVTM and CDR2 is ANQGSEA. The CDR3 region is CSVEAIAGQSSYEQYF. The CDR3 nucleotides read TGCAGCGTTGAAGCTATAGCGGGACAGAGCTCCTACGAGCAGTACTTC.

This clone was seen once. The chain couples TRBV5-1 to TRBJ1-6; D perhaps matches TRBD1 (6 bases). The ends were cut back, 4 bases at V and 11 bases at J, with 16 bases in the middle. Germline-derived CDR1 and CDR2 are SGHRS and YFSETQ. This CDR3 has 14 amino acids. The CDR3 region is CASSAGAGEAPLHF. In DNA, the CDR3 is TGCGCCAGCAGCGCCGGTGCAGGGGAAGCACCCCTCCACTTT.

The rearrangement links TRBV19 to TRBJ2-3; TRBD2 aligns across 15 bases. V dropped 10 bases and J dropped 3; count of bases not matched to a gene: 8. The CDR3 is 16 residues long. CDR1 and CDR2 (germline): LNHDA, SQIVND (reference sequence). The CDR3 sequence is CATGLAGGVKTDTQYF. DNA for the CDR3: TGTGCCACTGGACTAGCGGGGGGGGTAAAGACAGATACGCAGTATTTT.